A selection of T cell receptor beta chains follows, all from one sample in a study of T cell responses to AZD1222 COVID-19 vaccine. TCRdb keeps only in-frame clones here, not all; method: immunoSEQ multiplex PCR. This table has 150,000 to 200,000 clones, 80% to 95% appearing once. The sequencing used peripheral blood, collected on day 0 of AZD1222 vaccination. The source is an adult in good health. Both conserved end residues are part of each CDR3. The D gene is left open where the match is weak. The size of a clone is reported for some rows only, either as once, few or many, or as a class for expanded clones.

TRBJ2-1	NA	TRBD2	TRBV6-5	16	TGTGCCAGCAGTTCCAGCCTAGCGGGGGGCGACAATGAGCAGTTCTTC	CASSSSLAGGDNEQFF
TRBJ1-1	once	NA	TRBV7-8	13	TGTGCCAGCAGCTTAGCTGAGGGCACTGAAGCTTTCTTT	CASSLAEGTEAFF
TRBJ1-1	NA	NA	TRBV4-1	14	TGCGCCAGCAGCAAGGACGCCGGTCGCACTGAAGCTTTCTTT	CASSKDAGRTEAFF
TRBJ1-1	NA	TRBD1	TRBV2	13	TGTGCCAGCAGTACTGGGACAGGGAGTGGAGCTTTCTTT	CASSTGTGSGAFF
TRBJ1-3	NA	NA	TRBV7-9	13	TGTGCCAGCAGCTTACAGTCTGGAAACACCATATATTTT	CASSLQSGNTIYF
TRBJ1-1	NA	TRBD1	TRBV19	16	TGTGCCAGTAGTATCCAGGGGACAGCCGTGAACACTGAAGCTTTCTTT	CASSIQGTAVNTEAFF
TRBJ1-2	NA	NA	TRBV5-1	14	TGCGCCAGCAGCTCTGGCTTCCGGGGCGATGGCTACACCTTC	CASSSGFRGDGYTF
TRBJ2-3	NA	NA	TRBV12-3/TRBV12-4	12	TGTGCCAGCACCACACCCCCCCATACGCAGTATTTT	CASTTPPHTQYF
TRBJ1-2	NA	TRBD1	TRBV4-1	14	TGCGCCAGCAGCCAAGAGGTGACAGGGTATGGCTACACCTTC	CASSQEVTGYGYTF
TRBJ1-6	NA	TRBD1	TRBV28	16	TGTGCCAGCAGTCCTGGGACAGGGGGCTATAATTCACCCCTCCACTTT	CASSPGTGGYNSPLHF
TRBJ2-5	NA	NA	TRBV7-2	16	TGTGCCAGCAGCTTAAACTTGGGCGGTCCTAAAGAGACCCAGTACTTC	CASSLNLGGPKETQYF
TRBJ2-1	NA	TRBD2	TRBV7-9	13	TGTGCCAGCGCGGACCTCGGGGGGAATGAGCAGTTCTTC	CASADLGGNEQFF
TRBJ2-5	NA	NA	TRBV5-5	14	TGTGCCAGCATGGAGGGTTCTAGGGAAGAGACCCAGTACTTC	CASMEGSREETQYF
TRBJ2-6	NA	NA	TRBV28	15	TGTGCCAGCAGTTCAGGGTCCTCTGGGGCCAACGTCCTGACTTTC	CASSSGSSGANVLTF
TRBJ1-2	NA	TRBD1	TRBV6-2/TRBV6-3	14	TGTGCCAGCAGTGATCCGGGACAGGGCGATGGCTACACCTTC	CASSDPGQGDGYTF
TRBJ2-7	once	NA	TRBV30	14	TGTGCCTGGAGTATCAGGTCCACGGGCTACGAGCAGTACTTC	CAWSIRSTGYEQYF